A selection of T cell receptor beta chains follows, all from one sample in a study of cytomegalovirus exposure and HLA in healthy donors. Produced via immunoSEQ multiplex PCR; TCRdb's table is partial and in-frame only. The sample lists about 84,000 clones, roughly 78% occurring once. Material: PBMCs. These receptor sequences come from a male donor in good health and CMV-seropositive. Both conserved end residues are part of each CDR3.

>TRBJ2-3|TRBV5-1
CASSLVRLAANTDTQYF
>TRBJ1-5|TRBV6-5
CATRAGGNQPQHF
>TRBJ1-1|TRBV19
CASSIVGTGLTNTEAFF
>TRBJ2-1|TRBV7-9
CASSLVGNYNEQFF
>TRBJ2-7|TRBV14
CASRLAGYEQYF
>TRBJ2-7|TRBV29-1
CSAGQRLSYEQYF
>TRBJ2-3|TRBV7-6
CASSHPGVSGIYF
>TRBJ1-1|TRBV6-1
CASSPGGRIPEAFF
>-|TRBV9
CASSVATGNYEQYF
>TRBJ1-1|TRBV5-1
CASSLGQVTEAFF
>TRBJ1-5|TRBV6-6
CASSTPSGGIYQPQHF
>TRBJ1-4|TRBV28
CASSLLDRLKGEKLFF
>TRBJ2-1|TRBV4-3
CASSQEVRQGYYNEQFF
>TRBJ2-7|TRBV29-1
CSVGGGASGRYEQYF
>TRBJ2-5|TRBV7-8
CASSTRTNLKTQYF
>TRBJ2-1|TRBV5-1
CASSLVAGAYNEQFF
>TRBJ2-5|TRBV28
CASSPDSNPGETQYF
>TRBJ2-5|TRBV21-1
CASRHRGQGRPGETQYF
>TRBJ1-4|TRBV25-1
CASKKQGEEKLFF
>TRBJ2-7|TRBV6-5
CASRQAVGPYEQYF
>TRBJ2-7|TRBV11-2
CASSLTSGSIYEQYF
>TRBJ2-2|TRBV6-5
CASSQGLLTGELFF
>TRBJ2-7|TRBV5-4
CASSPGQGIVYEQYF
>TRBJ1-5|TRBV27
CASSPQGRLGSNQPQHF
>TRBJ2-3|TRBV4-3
CASSQDSASSTDTQYF
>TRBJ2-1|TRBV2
CASRPGQTYNEQFF
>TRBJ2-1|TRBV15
CATSRLSSYNEQFF
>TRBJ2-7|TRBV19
CASSIAPSGGSSYEQYF
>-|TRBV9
CASSAEHVSNQPQYF
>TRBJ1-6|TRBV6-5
CASSTGAPVNSPLHF
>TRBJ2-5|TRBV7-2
CASSRQGSMGQETQYF
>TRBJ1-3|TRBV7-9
CASSLVEGGRGSGNTIYF
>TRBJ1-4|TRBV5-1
CASSQVTGDREKLFF
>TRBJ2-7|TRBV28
CASMGPYEQYF
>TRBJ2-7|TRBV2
CASSAQSGRGSFYEQYF
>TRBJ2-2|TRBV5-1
CASSLGQGALTGELFF
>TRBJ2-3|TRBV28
CASMGRRTDTQYF
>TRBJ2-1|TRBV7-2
CASSLVFGILNEQFF
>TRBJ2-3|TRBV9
CASSVRGAGDTQYF
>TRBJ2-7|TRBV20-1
CSGRVTYEQYF
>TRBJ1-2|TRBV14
CASGIRPDRAGGNYGYTF
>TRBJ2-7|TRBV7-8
CASASGRVSGEQYF
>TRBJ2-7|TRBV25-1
CASSPPGGWAAYEQYF
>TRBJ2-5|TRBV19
CATTQQGAETQYF
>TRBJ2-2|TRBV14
CASSQDLTGVTGELFF
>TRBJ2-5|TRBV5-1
CASSLPGQGAGTQYF
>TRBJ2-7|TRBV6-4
CASSDSRGGTYEQYF
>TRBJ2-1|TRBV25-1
CASSVREGGGEQFF
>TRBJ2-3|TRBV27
CASSSPGADTQYF
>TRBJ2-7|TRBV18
CASSARLQGSYEQYF